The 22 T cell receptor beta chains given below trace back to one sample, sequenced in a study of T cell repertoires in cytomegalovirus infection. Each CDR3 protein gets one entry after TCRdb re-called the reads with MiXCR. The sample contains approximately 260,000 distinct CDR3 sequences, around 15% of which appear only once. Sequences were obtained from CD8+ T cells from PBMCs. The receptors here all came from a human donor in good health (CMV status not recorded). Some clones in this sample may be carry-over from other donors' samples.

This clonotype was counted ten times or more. The CDR3 reads CASSFGVAEGNEQFF. CDR3 sequence (DNA): TGTGCCAGCAGTTTTGGGGTAGCAGAGGGCAATGAGCAGTTCTTC. The gene calls are TRBV28 and TRBJ2-1, with TRBD2 as a possible D gene (5 bases). Trimming stripped 3 bases from V and 6 bases from J, with 15 bases between. This CDR3 contains 15 residues. Germline CDR1 MDHEN, CDR2 SYDVKM.

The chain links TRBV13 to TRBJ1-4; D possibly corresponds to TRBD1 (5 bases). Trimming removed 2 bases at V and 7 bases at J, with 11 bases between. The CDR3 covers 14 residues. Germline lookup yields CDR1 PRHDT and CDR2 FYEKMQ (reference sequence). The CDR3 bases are TGTGCCAGCAGCTTACGGGGGGTTGGTGAAAAACTGTTTTTT. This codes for CASSLRGVGEKLFF.

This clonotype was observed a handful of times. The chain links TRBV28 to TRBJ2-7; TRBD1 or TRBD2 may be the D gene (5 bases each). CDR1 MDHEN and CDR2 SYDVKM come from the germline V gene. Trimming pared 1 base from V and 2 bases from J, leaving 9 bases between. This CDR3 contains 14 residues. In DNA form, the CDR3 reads TGTGCCAGCAGTTTATTTGGGGGAACCTACGAGCAGTACTTC. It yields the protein CASSLFGGTYEQYF.

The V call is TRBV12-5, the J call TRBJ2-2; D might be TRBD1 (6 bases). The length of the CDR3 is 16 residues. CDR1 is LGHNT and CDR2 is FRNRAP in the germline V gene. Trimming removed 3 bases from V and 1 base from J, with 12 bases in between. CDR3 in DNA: TGTGCTAGTGGTTTTTGGACAGACCTGAACACCGGGGAGCTGTTTTTT. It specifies CASGFWTDLNTGELFF. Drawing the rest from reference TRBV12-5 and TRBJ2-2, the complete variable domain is DARVTQTPRHKVTEMGQEVTMRCQPILGHNTVFWYRQTMMQGLELLAYFRNRAPLDDSGMPKDRFSAEMPDATLATLKIQPSEPRDSAVYFCASGFWTDLNTGELFFGEGSRLTVL.

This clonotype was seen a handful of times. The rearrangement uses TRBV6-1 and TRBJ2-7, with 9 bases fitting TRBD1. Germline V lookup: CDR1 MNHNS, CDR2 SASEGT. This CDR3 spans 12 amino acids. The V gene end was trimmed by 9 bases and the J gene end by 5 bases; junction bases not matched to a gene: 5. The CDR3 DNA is TGTGCCAGTGGGACAGGGTTGGACGAGCAGTACTTC. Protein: CASGTGLDEQYF.

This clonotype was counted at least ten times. The CDR3 DNA reads as TGTGCCAGCAGTTACATGGGAGAGACCCAGTACTTC. Residues: CASSYMGETQYF. The chain uses TRBV6-2 or TRBV6-3 and TRBJ2-5; no clear D. The germline CDR1 and CDR2 sequences are MNHEY and SVGEGT. CDR3 length: 12 amino acids. V was cut by 2 bases and J by 4 bases, with 5 bases left in between.

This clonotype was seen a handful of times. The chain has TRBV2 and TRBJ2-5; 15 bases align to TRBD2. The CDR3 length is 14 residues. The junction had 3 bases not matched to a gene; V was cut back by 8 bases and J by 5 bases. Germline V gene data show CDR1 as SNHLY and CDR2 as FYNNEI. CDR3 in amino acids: CASPGLAGGETQYF. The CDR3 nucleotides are TGTGCCAGCCCAGGACTAGCGGGGGGGGAGACCCAGTACTTC.

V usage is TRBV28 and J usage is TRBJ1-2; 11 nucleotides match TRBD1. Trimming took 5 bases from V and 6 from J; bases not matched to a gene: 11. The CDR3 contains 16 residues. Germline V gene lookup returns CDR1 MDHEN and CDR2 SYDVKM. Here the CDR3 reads CASSQEDRGPLDGYTF. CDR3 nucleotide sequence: TGTGCCAGCAGTCAGGAGGACAGGGGGCCGTTGGATGGCTACACCTTC.

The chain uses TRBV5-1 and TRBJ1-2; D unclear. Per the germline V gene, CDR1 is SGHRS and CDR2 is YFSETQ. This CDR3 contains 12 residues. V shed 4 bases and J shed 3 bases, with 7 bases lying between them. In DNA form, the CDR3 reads TGCGCCAGCAGCGGCGGGGACTATGGCTACACCTTC. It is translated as CASSGGDYGYTF.

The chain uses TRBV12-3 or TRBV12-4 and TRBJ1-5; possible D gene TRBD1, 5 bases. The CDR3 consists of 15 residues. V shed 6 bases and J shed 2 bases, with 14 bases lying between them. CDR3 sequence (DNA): TGTGCCAGCAGCCCCGGGGGTTACGGCAATCAGCCCCAGCATTTT. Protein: CASSPGGYGNQPQHF.

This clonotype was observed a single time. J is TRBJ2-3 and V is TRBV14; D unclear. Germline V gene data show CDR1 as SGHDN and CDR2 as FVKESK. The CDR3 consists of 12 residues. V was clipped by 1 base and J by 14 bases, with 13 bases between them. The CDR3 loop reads CASSQVNWRPYF. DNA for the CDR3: TGTGCCAGCAGCCAAGTAAACTGGCGCCCGTATTTT.

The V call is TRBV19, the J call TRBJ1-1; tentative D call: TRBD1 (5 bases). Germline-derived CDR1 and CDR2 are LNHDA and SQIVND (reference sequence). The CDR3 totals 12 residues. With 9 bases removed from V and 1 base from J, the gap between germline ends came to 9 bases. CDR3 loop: CASLGQNTEAFF. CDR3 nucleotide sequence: TGTGCCAGCCTAGGACAGAACACTGAAGCTTTCTTT.

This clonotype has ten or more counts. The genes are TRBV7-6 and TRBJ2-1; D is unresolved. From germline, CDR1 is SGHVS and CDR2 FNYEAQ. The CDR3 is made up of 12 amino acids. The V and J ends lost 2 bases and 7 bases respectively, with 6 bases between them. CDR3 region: CASSLRQNEQFF. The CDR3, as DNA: TGTGCCAGCAGCTTACGCCAGAATGAGCAGTTCTTC.

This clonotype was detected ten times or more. The CDR3 region is CASSLVSADKNIQYF. DNA of the CDR3: TGTGCCAGCAGCTTAGTCTCGGCGGATAAAAACATTCAGTACTTC. This chain joins TRBV7-8 and TRBJ2-4; no reliable D call. V was cut by 1 base and J by 4 bases, with 11 bases left in between. Germline CDR1 reads SGHVS; CDR2 reads FQNEAQ. The CDR3 runs 15 residues. The full variable domain, completed using reference TRBV7-8 and TRBJ2-4, is GAGVSQSPRYKVAKRGQDVALRCDPISGHVSLFWYQQALGQGPEFLTYFQNEAQLDKSGLPSDRFFAERPEGSVSTLKIQRTQQEDSAVYLCASSLVSADKNIQYFGAGTRLSVL.

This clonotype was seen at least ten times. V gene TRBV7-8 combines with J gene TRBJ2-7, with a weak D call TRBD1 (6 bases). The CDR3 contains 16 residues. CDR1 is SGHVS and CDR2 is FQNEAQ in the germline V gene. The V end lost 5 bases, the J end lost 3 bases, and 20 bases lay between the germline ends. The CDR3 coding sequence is TGTGCCAGCAGCCCGCAGACAGGACCACCGTTCTACGAGCAGTACTTC. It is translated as CASSPQTGPPFYEQYF.

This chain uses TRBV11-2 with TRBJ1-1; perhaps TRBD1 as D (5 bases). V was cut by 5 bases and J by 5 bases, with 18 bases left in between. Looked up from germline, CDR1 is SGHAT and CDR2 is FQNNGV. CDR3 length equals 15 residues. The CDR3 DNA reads TGTGCCAGCAGCCCTAAGGCGGGGACGAAAACTGAAGCTTTCTTT. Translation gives CASSPKAGTKTEAFF.

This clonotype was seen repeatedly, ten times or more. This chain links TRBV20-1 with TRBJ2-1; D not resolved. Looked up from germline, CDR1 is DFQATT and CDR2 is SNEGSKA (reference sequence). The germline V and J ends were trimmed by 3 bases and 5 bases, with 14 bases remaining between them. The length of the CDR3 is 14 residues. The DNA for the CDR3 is TGCAGTGCTAGTGAGAAGGGCCTCAACAATGAGCAGTTCTTC. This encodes CSASEKGLNNEQFF.

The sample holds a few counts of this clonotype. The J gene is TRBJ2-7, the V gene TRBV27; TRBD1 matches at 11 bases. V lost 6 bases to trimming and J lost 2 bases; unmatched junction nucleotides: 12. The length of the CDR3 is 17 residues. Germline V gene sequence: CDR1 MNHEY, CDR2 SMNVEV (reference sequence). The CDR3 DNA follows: TGTGCCAGCAGCACCGGGACAGGGGGGATCCTGACCTACGAGCAGTACTTC. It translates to CASSTGTGGILTYEQYF.

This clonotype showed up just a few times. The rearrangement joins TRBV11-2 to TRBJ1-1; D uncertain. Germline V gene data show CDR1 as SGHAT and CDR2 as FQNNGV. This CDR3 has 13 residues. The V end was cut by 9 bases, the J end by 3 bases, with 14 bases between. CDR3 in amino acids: CASFGGRDTEAFF. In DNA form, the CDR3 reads TGTGCCAGTTTTGGTGGGAGGGACACTGAAGCTTTCTTT.

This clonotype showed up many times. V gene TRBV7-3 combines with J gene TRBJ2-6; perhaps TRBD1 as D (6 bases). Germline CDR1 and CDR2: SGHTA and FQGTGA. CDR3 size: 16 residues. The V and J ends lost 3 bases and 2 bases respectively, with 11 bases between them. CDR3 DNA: TGTGCCAGCAGCTTTGACAGGTCAACTGGGGCCAACGTCCTGACTTTC. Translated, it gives CASSFDRSTGANVLTF.

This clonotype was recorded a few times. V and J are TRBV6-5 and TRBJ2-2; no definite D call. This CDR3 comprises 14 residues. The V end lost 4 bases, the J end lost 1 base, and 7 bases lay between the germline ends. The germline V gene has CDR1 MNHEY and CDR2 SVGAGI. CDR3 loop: CASSFAENTGELFF. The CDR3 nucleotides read TGTGCCAGCAGTTTTGCGGAGAACACCGGGGAGCTGTTTTTT.

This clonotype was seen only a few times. Here the CDR3 reads CASSPTRDYGYTF. CDR3 DNA sequence: TGTGCCAGCAGCCCGACCCGGGATTATGGCTACACCTTC. This chain connects TRBV7-9 to TRBJ1-2; unclear D gene. CDR1 SEHNR and CDR2 FQNEAQ come from the germline V gene (reference sequence). CDR3 length: 13 residues. Trimming removed 5 bases from V and 5 bases from J, with 12 bases in between.